These 30 T cell receptor beta chains were sequenced from one sample in a study of regulatory T cells in long-lasting Graves disease. The sample's time point: persistent/refractory GD, antithyroid drugs over 5 years with positive TRAb. With RNA extracted from PBMCs as input, the TCR library was made. Investigators prepared the TCR beta libraries by applying iRepertoire HTBI primers and Arm-PCR of CDR3 regions. TCRdb reanalysed the multiplex PCR reads using MiXCR and keeps one entry per CDR3 protein. The repertoire consists of 400,000 to 450,000 distinct CDR3 sequences, with 20% to 30% occurring once and the leading ten covering roughly 26%. The sample was peripheral blood mononuclear cells (PBMCs), taken when the disease was refractory, from a patient treated with antithyroid drugs. All receptors come from a female donor with Graves disease.

This clonotype was observed a few times. The gene calls are TRBV27 and TRBJ2-5; tentative D call: TRBD2 (6 bases). Germline V gene data show CDR1 as MNHEY and CDR2 as SMNVEV (reference sequence). The CDR3 is 13 residues long. Deletions cut 1 base from V and 4 bases from J, with 7 bases between. The CDR3 is CASSLFGRETQYF. As DNA, the CDR3 is TGTGCCAGCAGTTTATTCGGGAGAGAGACCCAGTACTTC.

The rearrangement uses TRBV20-1 and TRBJ2-5; 8 bases are a match to TRBD2. Germline loops: CDR1 DFQATT, CDR2 SNEGSKA (reference sequence). The CDR3 sequence is 15 residues long. V shed 0 bases and J 5 bases; nucleotides not matched to a gene: 8. CDR3 in amino acids: CSARDRREGRETQYF. CDR3 in DNA: TGCAGTGCTAGAGATCGTCGGGAGGGCAGGGAGACCCAGTACTTC.

This clonotype showed up just a few times. The chain uses TRBV15 and TRBJ2-7; no clear D gene. Trimming stripped 1 base from V and 3 bases from J, with 7 bases between. CDR1 is LNHNV, CDR2 YYDKDF, per germline (reference sequence). CDR3 length: 13 residues. CDR3 sequence: CATSRVYDYEQYF. In DNA form, the CDR3 reads TGTGCCACCAGCAGAGTCTATGACTACGAGCAGTACTTC.

This clonotype came up a few times. V usage is TRBV28 and J usage is TRBJ2-7, with D uncertain. Trimming removed 5 bases at V and 3 bases at J, with 11 bases between. The CDR3 runs 13 residues. CDR1 is MDHEN and CDR2 is SYDVKM in the germline V gene. The CDR3 loop is CASSPRVLYEQYF. The CDR3 DNA follows: TGTGCCAGCAGTCCCCGGGTCCTCTACGAGCAGTACTTC. The full variable domain, with the rest looked up from reference TRBV28 and TRBJ2-7, is DVKVTQSSRYLVKRTGEKVFLECVQDMDHENMFWYRQDPGLGLRLIYFSYDVKMKEKGDIPEGYSVSREKKERFSLILESASTNQTSMYLCASSPRVLYEQYFGPGTRLTVT.

The gene calls are TRBV6-5 and TRBJ2-7; tentative D call: TRBD2 (5 bases). There are 15 residues in the CDR3. The ends were cut back, 2 bases at V and 2 bases at J, with 13 bases in the middle. CDR1 and CDR2 from the germline V gene are MNHEY and SVGAGI. The CDR3 DNA sequence: TGTGCCAGCAGTTACGTCCGCGGGCGGGCCTACGAGCAGTACTTC. This translates into CASSYVRGRAYEQYF.

This clonotype was observed at least ten times. This sequence joins TRBV20-1 and TRBJ1-4, with TRBD1 matching over 8 bases. V lost 2 bases to trimming and J lost 7 bases; unmatched junction nucleotides: 6. Germline V gene sequence: CDR1 DFQATT, CDR2 SNEGSKA (reference sequence). This CDR3 contains 14 residues. The CDR3 here is CSARLGTGGEKLFF. DNA of the CDR3: TGCAGTGCTAGACTAGGAACAGGGGGTGAAAAACTGTTTTTT.

The chain recombines TRBV4-1 with TRBJ1-5; TRBD1 matches 8 bases. The trim removed 9 bases at V and 7 bases at J, leaving 11 bases unmatched. The germline V gene has CDR1 MGHRA and CDR2 YSYEKL. The CDR3 totals 14 residues. The CDR3 bases are TGCGCCAGTAGACGACAGGGGCAGGGGCAGCCCCAGCATTTT. It yields the protein CASRRQGQGQPQHF.

V is TRBV7-2 and J is TRBJ2-4; D may correspond to TRBD1 or TRBD2 (5 bases each). V lost 1 base to trimming and J lost 0 bases, with 10 bases between them. The CDR3 length is 16 residues. Germline CDR1 reads SGHTA; CDR2 reads FQGNSA. Written as DNA, the CDR3 is TGTGCCAGCAGCTTAGAAGAGGGGCTAGCCAAAAACATTCAGTACTTC. Encoded protein: CASSLEEGLAKNIQYF.

This clonotype has only a few counts. This chain connects TRBV27 to TRBJ1-2; 9 nucleotides align to TRBD1. This CDR3 is 15 amino acids long. CDR1 is MNHEY and CDR2 is SMNVEV in the germline V gene (reference sequence). Losses at the gene ends were 2 bases for V and 9 bases for J; bases not matched to a gene: 10. Here the CDR3 DNA reads TGTGCCAGCAGTTTAACGGGACAGGGAACTAGTAGCTACACCTTC. It codes for CASSLTGQGTSSYTF.

This clonotype appeared a few times. The gene calls are TRBV20-1 and TRBJ2-2, with a possible D match to TRBD2 (6 bases). V was trimmed by 3 bases and J by 0 bases, leaving 11 bases between them. Per the germline V gene, CDR1 is DFQATT and CDR2 is SNEGSKA (reference sequence). The CDR3 runs 15 residues. For the CDR3, the DNA is TGCAGTGCTAGGCGCGGCGGGACGAACACCGGGGAGCTGTTTTTT. It encodes CSARRGGTNTGELFF.

The J gene is TRBJ2-7, the V gene TRBV10-3; TRBD1 is a possible D gene (6 bases). Looked up from germline, CDR1 is ENHRY and CDR2 is SYGVKD. The CDR3 length is 12 residues. V dropped 9 bases and J dropped 3 bases, with 12 bases sitting between them. DNA for the CDR3: TGTGCCATTGGACAGTCGTACTACGAGCAGTACTTC. Protein sequence: CAIGQSYYEQYF.

Ten or more counts support this clonotype. The chain carries TRBV20-1 and TRBJ2-2; D unresolved. Per the germline V gene, CDR1 is DFQATT and CDR2 is SNEGSKA (reference sequence). V lost 5 bases to trimming and J lost 5 bases, with 12 bases between them. CDR3 length: 13 amino acids. The DNA for the CDR3 is TGCAGTGCTCGTGGTAGGAAGACCGGGGAGCTGTTTTTT. Protein sequence: CSARGRKTGELFF.

This clonotype was recorded a few times. V is TRBV25-1 and J is TRBJ1-1; 7 nucleotides match TRBD1. Trimming removed 5 bases from V and 0 bases from J; junction bases left unmatched: 6. The germline CDR1 and CDR2 sequences are MGHDK and SYGVNS. The CDR3 runs to 15 residues. The CDR3: CASSPLGTVNTEAFF. Written as DNA, the CDR3 is TGTGCCAGCAGTCCCCTCGGGACAGTGAACACTGAAGCTTTCTTT. The whole variable domain, remainder taken from reference TRBV25-1 and TRBJ1-1, is EADIYQTPRYLVIGTGKKITLECSQTMGHDKMYWYQQDPGMELHLIHYSYGVNSTEKGDLSSESTVSRIRTEHFPLTLESARPSHTSQYLCASSPLGTVNTEAFFGQGTRLTVV.

The CDR3 sequence: CSARVGVETQYF. For the CDR3, the DNA is TGCAGTGCTAGAGTTGGTGTCGAGACCCAGTACTTC. The chain links TRBV20-1 to TRBJ2-5; D not resolved. Per the germline V gene, CDR1 is DFQATT and CDR2 is SNEGSKA (reference sequence). The CDR3 extends over 12 amino acids. V lost 1 base, J lost 5 bases, and 8 bases lay in between.

This clonotype has ten or more counts. The rearrangement uses TRBV7-2 and TRBJ2-7; 9 bases line up with TRBD1. CDR1 and CDR2 (germline): SGHTA, FQGNSA. The CDR3 length is 17 residues. V shed 0 bases and J 6 bases; nucleotides not matched to a gene: 12. DNA for the CDR3: TGTGCCAGCAGCTTAGCCCACGGGACAGGGAAAACTGGCGAGCAGTACTTC. Translating it yields CASSLAHGTGKTGEQYF.

The gene calls are TRBV7-9 and TRBJ2-7; 9 positions match TRBD1. The CDR3 has 14 amino acids. The V gene end was trimmed by 5 bases and the J gene end by 3 bases; junction bases not matched to a gene: 5. Germline lookup yields CDR1 SEHNR and CDR2 FQNEAQ (reference sequence). CDR3 nucleotides: TGTGCCAGCAGCCAACAGGGGGCTTACTACGAGCAGTACTTC. Its translation is CASSQQGAYYEQYF.

Of note for this clonotype: Possible read error: a much larger clone is one base away. The J gene is TRBJ1-1, the V gene TRBV6-5; D uncertain. The germline gives CDR1 MNHEY, CDR2 SVGAGI. The CDR3 spans 14 residues. The CDR3 loop reads CACSYSYRITEAFF. DNA of the CDR3: TGTGCCTGCAGTTACTCGTATCGTATCACTGAAGCTTTCTTT.

This clonotype was observed a few times. The chain links TRBV7-2 to TRBJ2-7, with D possibly TRBD1 on 6 matching bases. Germline V CDR1 and CDR2: SGHTA, FQGNSA. The CDR3 totals 14 residues. V lost 5 bases and J lost 5, with 16 bases in between. Written as DNA, the CDR3 is TGTGCCAGCAGCCTACCCATACAGGGCCACGAGCAGTACTTC. The encoded protein is CASSLPIQGHEQYF.

The table lists this clonotype with many counts. This rearrangement joins TRBV27 to TRBJ2-5; the D gene is possibly TRBD1 (8 bases). This CDR3 spans 15 amino acids. Trimming stripped 1 base from V and 3 bases from J, with 12 bases between. Per the germline V gene, CDR1 is MNHEY and CDR2 is SMNVEV (reference sequence). The CDR3 DNA follows: TGTGCCAGCAGTTTATACAGGGGGGGAGAAGAGACCCAGTACTTC. Translating gives CASSLYRGGEETQYF.

A remark on this clonotype: One junction end disagrees with the germline gene, perhaps due to a read error. The chain couples TRBV6-1 to TRBJ2-5; 8 positions match TRBD1. CDR3 size: 13 residues. CDR1 and CDR2 (germline): MNHNS, SASEGT. The CDR3 protein is CAGSRDRGETQYF. The CDR3 DNA reads as TGTGCCGGCAGCCGCGACAGGGGAGAGACCCAGTACTTC.

There are many counts of this clonotype. This chain joins TRBV28 and TRBJ2-7, with 10 bases matching TRBD1. The V gene end was trimmed by 4 bases and the J gene end by 4 bases; junction bases not matched to a gene: 10. This CDR3 contains 16 residues. CDR1 is MDHEN, CDR2 SYDVKM, per germline. The CDR3 sequence is CASSSLPRDRGYEQYF. DNA for the CDR3: TGTGCCAGCAGTTCCCTCCCCCGGGACAGGGGTTACGAGCAGTACTTC.

The chain uses TRBV19 and TRBJ1-5; D uncertain. This CDR3 spans 13 amino acids. Per the germline V gene, CDR1 is LNHDA and CDR2 is SQIVND (reference sequence). Trimming took 3 bases from V and 4 from J, leaving 7 bases between them. Written as DNA, the CDR3 is TGTGCCAGTAGTATGCGAGAAAATCAGCCCCAGCATTTT. Translation gives CASSMRENQPQHF. The variable domain in full, with the rest retrieved from reference TRBV19 and TRBJ1-5, is DGGITQSPKYLFRKEGQNVTLSCEQNLNHDAMYWYRQDPGQGLRLIYYSQIVNDFQKGDIAEGYSVSREKKESFPLTVTSAQKNPTAFYLCASSMRENQPQHFGDGTRLSIL.

The chain links TRBV6-1 to TRBJ2-6; possible D gene TRBD1, 6 bases. The CDR3 runs 14 residues. V lost 8 bases and J 0 bases, leaving 8 bases between the germline ends. CDR1 is MNHNS and CDR2 is SASEGT in the germline V gene. The CDR3 protein is CASGGVSGANVLTF. CDR3 nucleotides: TGTGCCAGCGGGGGCGTCTCTGGGGCCAACGTCCTGACTTTC.

This clonotype occurred many times. The chain recombines TRBV28 with TRBJ1-2, with D unresolved. V was trimmed by 6 bases and J by 0 bases, leaving 8 bases between them. CDR3 length equals 13 residues. Germline loops: CDR1 MDHEN, CDR2 SYDVKM. The CDR3 DNA is TGTGCCAGCAGCAAAGAGCCTAACTATGGCTACACCTTC. It specifies CASSKEPNYGYTF.

This chain joins TRBV12-3 or TRBV12-4 and TRBJ1-2, with D tentatively TRBD1 (6 bases). The CDR3 has 16 residues. With 4 bases removed from V and 8 bases from J, the gap between germline ends came to 23 bases. The CDR3, as DNA: TGTGCCAGCAGTTCCTCCGGGACACCGGCCCTTTCGGGCTACACCTTC. Protein: CASSSSGTPALSGYTF.

This chain uses TRBV15 with TRBJ2-3; tentative D call: TRBD2 (5 bases). The germline V gene has CDR1 LNHNV and CDR2 YYDKDF (reference sequence). This CDR3 has 16 amino acids. The V end was cut by 1 base, the J end by 0 bases, with 11 bases between. CDR3 in amino acids: CATSRGRLPSTDTQYF. The CDR3 DNA follows: TGTGCCACCAGCAGAGGCCGACTACCGAGCACAGATACGCAGTATTTT.

This clonotype has only a few counts. The gene calls are TRBV5-1 and TRBJ1-1, with D unclear. V lost 4 bases and J 4 bases, leaving 17 bases between the germline ends. CDR3 length equals 15 residues. Per germline, CDR1 SGHRS and CDR2 YFSETQ. As DNA, the CDR3 is TGCGCCAGCAGCCCTAAAGGCTTCGGAGGCACTGAAGCTTTCTTT. It is translated as CASSPKGFGGTEAFF.

At least ten counts were recorded for this clonotype. The V call is TRBV28, the J call TRBJ1-5, with a tentative D call TRBD1 (6 bases). Deletions cut 4 bases from V and 3 bases from J, with 16 bases between. This CDR3 contains 16 residues. CDR1 MDHEN and CDR2 SYDVKM come from the germline V gene. Here the CDR3 DNA reads TGTGCCAGCAGTTCATACGGGACACAATTCAATCAGCCCCAGCATTTT. Its translation is CASSSYGTQFNQPQHF. The variable domain in full, completed from reference TRBV28 and TRBJ1-5, reads DVKVTQSSRYLVKRTGEKVFLECVQDMDHENMFWYRQDPGLGLRLIYFSYDVKMKEKGDIPEGYSVSREKKERFSLILESASTNQTSMYLCASSSYGTQFNQPQHFGDGTRLSIL.

The table lists this clonotype with a few counts. The CDR3 protein is CASGGGATSEETQYF. The CDR3 nucleotides are TGTGCCAGCGGGGGGGGGGCGACTAGCGAGGAGACCCAGTACTTC. The chain carries TRBV27 and TRBJ2-5; 8 bases fit TRBD2. The germline CDR1 and CDR2 sequences are MNHEY and SMNVEV (reference sequence). V shed 8 bases and J 5 bases; nucleotides not matched to a gene: 13. This CDR3 has 15 residues.

In DNA form, the CDR3 reads TGCAGTGCTTGGACAGGCGGGAATACTGAAGCTTTCTTT. Amino acid sequence: CSAWTGGNTEAFF. The chain is built from TRBV20-1 and TRBJ1-1; 7 bases match TRBD1. With V trimmed by 5 bases and J by 5 bases, 8 bases remained unmatched. There are 13 residues in the CDR3. Germline V gives CDR1 DFQATT, CDR2 SNEGSKA (reference sequence).